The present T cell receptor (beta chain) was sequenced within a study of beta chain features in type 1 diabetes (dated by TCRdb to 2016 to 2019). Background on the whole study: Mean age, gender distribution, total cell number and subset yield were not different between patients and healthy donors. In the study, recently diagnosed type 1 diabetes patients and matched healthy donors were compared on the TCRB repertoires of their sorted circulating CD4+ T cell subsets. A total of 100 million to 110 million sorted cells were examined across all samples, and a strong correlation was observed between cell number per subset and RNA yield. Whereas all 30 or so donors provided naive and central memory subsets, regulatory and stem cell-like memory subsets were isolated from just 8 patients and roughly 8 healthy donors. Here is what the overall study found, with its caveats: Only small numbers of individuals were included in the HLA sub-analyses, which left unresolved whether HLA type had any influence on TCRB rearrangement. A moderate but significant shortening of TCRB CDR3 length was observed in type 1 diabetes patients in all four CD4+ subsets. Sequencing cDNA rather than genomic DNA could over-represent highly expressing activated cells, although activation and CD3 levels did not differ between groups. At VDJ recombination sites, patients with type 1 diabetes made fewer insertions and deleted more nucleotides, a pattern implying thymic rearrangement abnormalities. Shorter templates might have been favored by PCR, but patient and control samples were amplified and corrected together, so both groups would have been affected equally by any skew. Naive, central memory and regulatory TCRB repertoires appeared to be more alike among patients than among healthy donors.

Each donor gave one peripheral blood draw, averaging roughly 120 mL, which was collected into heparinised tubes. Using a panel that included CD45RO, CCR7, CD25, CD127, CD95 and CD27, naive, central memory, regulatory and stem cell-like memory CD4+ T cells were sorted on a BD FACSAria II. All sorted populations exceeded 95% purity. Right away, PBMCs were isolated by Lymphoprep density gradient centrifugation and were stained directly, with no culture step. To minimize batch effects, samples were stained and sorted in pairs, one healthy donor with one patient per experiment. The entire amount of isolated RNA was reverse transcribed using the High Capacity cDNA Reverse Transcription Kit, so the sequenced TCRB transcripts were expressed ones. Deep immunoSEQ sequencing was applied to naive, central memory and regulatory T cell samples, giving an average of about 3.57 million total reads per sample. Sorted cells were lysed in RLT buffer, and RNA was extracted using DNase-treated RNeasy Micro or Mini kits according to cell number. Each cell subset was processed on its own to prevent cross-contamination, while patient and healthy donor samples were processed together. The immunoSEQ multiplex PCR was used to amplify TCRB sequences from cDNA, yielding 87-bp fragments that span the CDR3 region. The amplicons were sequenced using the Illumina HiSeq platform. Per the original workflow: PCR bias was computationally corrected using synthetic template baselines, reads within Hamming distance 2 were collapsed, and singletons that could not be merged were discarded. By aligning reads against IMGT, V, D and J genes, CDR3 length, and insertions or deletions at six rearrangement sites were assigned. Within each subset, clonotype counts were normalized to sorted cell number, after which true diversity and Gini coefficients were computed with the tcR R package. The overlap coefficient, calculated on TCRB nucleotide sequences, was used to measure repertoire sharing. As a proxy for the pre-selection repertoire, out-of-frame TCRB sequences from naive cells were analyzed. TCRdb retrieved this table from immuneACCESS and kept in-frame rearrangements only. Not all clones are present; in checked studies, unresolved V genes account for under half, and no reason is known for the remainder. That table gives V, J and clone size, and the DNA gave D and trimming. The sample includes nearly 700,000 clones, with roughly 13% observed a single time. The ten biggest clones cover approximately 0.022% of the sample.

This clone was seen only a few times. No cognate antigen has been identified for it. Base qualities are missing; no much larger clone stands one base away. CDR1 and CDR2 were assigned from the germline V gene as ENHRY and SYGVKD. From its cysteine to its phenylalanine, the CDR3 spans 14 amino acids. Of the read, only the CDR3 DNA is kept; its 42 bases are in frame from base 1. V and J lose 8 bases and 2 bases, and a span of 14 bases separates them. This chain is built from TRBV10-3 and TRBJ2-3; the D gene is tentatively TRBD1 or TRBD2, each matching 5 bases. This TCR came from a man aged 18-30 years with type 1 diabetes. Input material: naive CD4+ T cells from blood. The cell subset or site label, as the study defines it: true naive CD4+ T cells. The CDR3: CAIGAGAVTDTQYF. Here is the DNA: TGTGCCATCGGGGCAGGAGCGGTCACAGATACGCAGTATTTT.